These 13 T cell receptor beta chains were sequenced from one sample in a study of T cell clonality in common variable immunodeficiency. The protocol was immunoSEQ multiplex PCR, while the TCRdb copy is restricted to in-frame clones and leaves out a portion. Observed are 45,000 to 65,000 clones, no singletons, with the top ten taking approximately 2.2%. The sample comprised peripheral blood mononuclear cells. The source of these receptors is a person between 18 and 69 years old in good health.

This clone was found a few times. The sequenced part of the CDR3 DNA is TGTGCCAGCAGTAGGACTAGCGGGGGAGATACG. Protein: CASSRTSGGDT. The whole CDR3 sequence reads CASSRTSGGDTQYF. The genes are TRBV7-9 and TRBJ2-3, with 13 bases fitting TRBD2. The read is 3 residues too short to cover the CDR3 end, so that end is filled in from the germline J gene. Germline CDR1 reads SEHNR; CDR2 reads FQNEAQ (reference sequence). The CDR3 loop spans 14 amino acids. V trimming: 6 bases; J trimming: 5 bases; junction bases outside the gene matches: 2.

In its sample, this clone was seen many times. The DNA ends 3 residues before the CDR3 does, and the rest of the CDR3 is filled in from the germline J gene. The chain couples TRBV7-9 to TRBJ2-7; 7 bases are shared with TRBD1. CDR3 length: 14 amino acids. In germline, CDR1 is SEHNR, CDR2 FQNEAQ (reference sequence). Unmatched junction bases numbered 6, after V lost 3 bases and J lost 4 bases. The CDR3 protein is CASSLTGNSYEQYF. The covered CDR3 bases are TGTGCCAGCAGCTTGACAGGGAATTCTTACGAG.

Many counts were recorded for this clone. The covered CDR3 bases are TGCAGTGCTTCCGAAAGAGGAGATACG. Protein: CSASERGDT. The CDR3, in full, reads CSASERGDTQYF. V usage is TRBV20-1 and J usage is TRBJ2-3; D call uncertain. The read is 3 residues too short to cover the CDR3 end, so that end is filled in from the germline J gene. V was pared by 5 bases and J by 5 bases, with 11 bases between. The CDR3 spans 12 residues. From germline, CDR1 is DFQATT and CDR2 SNEGSKA (reference sequence).

This clone showed up just a few times. A read error may account for a junction end that differs from germline. The read comes to an end 3 residues before the CDR3 does, leaving the germline J gene to fill in the end. The V gene is TRBV7-8, the J gene TRBJ1-2; no clear D gene. The CDR3 has 12 amino acids. Germline V lookup: CDR1 SGHVS, CDR2 FQNEAQ. The sequenced CDR3 bases are TGTGCCAGCAGCTTAGCGTACTATGGA. It specifies CASSLAYYG. Given in full, the CDR3 is CASSLAYYGYTF.

This clone was observed many times. The CDR3 loop reads CASSPPPRGNQPQHF. The DNA read from the CDR3 is TGTGCCAGCTCACCACCCCCCAGGGGGAACCAGCCC. The chain has TRBV18 and TRBJ1-5, with 7 bases matching TRBD1. The read comes to an end 3 residues before the CDR3 does, leaving the germline J gene to fill in the end. This CDR3 spans 15 amino acids. The V gene end was trimmed by 0 bases and the J gene end by 7 bases; junction bases not matched to a gene: 6. The germline gives CDR1 KGHSH, CDR2 LQKENI.

Ten or more counts support this clone. The CDR3: CSARGRPGGSYEQYF. The covered CDR3 bases are TGCAGTGCTAGGGGACGGCCGGGGGGTAGTTACGAG. The rearrangement joins TRBV20-1 to TRBJ2-7, with TRBD2 matching over 7 bases. From the germline J gene comes the end of the CDR3, since the read stops 3 residues before it. Looked up from germline, CDR1 is DFQATT and CDR2 is SNEGSKA (reference sequence). The CDR3 consists of 15 residues. The trim removed 3 bases at V and 4 bases at J, leaving 12 bases unmatched.

This clone was detected many times. The CDR3 end is not reached by the read, which stops 3 residues before it; the germline J gene fills it in. This chain joins TRBV5-1 and TRBJ2-7, with D perhaps TRBD1 (6 bases). Germline loops: CDR1 SGHRS, CDR2 YFSETQ. Trimming left V 4 bases short and J 5 bases short, with 16 bases between. This CDR3 is 14 amino acids long. The CDR3 DNA, read in part, is TGCGCCAGCAGCCTCGACAGGCCTCGGGACGAG. Its translation: CASSLDRPRDE. The full CDR3 sequence reads CASSLDRPRDEQYF.

This clone was seen many times. The read terminates 3 residues ahead of where the CDR3 ends, so the germline J gene completes it. The chain recombines TRBV28 with TRBJ2-5; 8 bases map to TRBD1. Germline V lookup: CDR1 MDHEN, CDR2 SYDVKM. The length of the CDR3 is 16 residues. J gave up 2 bases and V 3 bases, and 8 bases lay outside the gene matches. The CDR3 reads CASSFRGRTGQETQYF. The covered CDR3 bases are TGTGCCAGCAGTTTCCGAGGGAGGACAGGGCAAGAGACC.

This clone was counted many times. The read ends 3 residues early relative to the CDR3; the germline J gene fills the gap. The chain uses TRBV18 and TRBJ1-5; 8 bases agree with TRBD1. The CDR3 spans 15 residues. The trim removed 1 base at V and 6 bases at J, leaving 5 bases unmatched. Germline CDR1 and CDR2: KGHSH and LQKENI. The CDR3 bases that were read are TGTGCCAGCTCACCACAGGAACAGGGGGGTCAGCCC. Its translation is CASSPQEQGGQP. The full-length CDR3 reads as CASSPQEQGGQPQHF.

This clone was found many times. With the read ending 3 residues before the CDR3 end, the germline J gene is used to fill in that end. V gene TRBV4-1 combines with J gene TRBJ2-5, with D tentatively TRBD2 (6 bases). Germline lookup yields CDR1 MGHRA and CDR2 YSYEKL. The CDR3 contains 16 residues. Trimming stripped 2 bases from V and 2 bases from J, with 15 bases between. CDR3 DNA (partial): TGCGCCAGCAGCCAAATGACCCTAGCGACTCAAGAGACC. This encodes CASSQMTLATQET. The whole CDR3 reads CASSQMTLATQETQYF.

This clone was observed at least ten times. The read ends 3 residues early relative to the CDR3; the germline J gene fills the gap. The chain uses TRBV18 and TRBJ2-1, with 9 bases identical to TRBD2. The CDR3 totals 15 residues. Looked up from germline, CDR1 is KGHSH and CDR2 is LQKENI. The J segment lost 6 bases and the V segment lost 6 bases, leaving 9 bases of the junction unmatched. The part of the CDR3 DNA that was read is TGTGCCAGCTCCCTAAGCGGGAGGCCGCTCAATGAG. Translation gives CASSLSGRPLNE. The whole CDR3 region reads CASSLSGRPLNEQFF.

About this clone: Coverage ceases 3 residues before the CDR3 finishes, and the germline J gene fills in the end. This chain connects TRBV7-2 to TRBJ2-7; D possibly corresponds to TRBD2 (6 bases). V lost 7 bases and J lost 4, with 20 bases in between. CDR1 is SGHTA and CDR2 is FQGNSA in the germline V gene. The CDR3 has 15 amino acids. The sequenced CDR3 bases are TGTGCCAGCATCCCGGCGGGGAACCCGACGTACGAG. Translating it yields CASIPAGNPTYE. Given in full, the CDR3 is CASIPAGNPTYEQYF.

This clone has at least ten counts. With the read ending 3 residues before the CDR3 end, the germline J gene is used to fill in that end. The V and J genes are TRBV28 and TRBJ2-7; unclear D gene. Germline V gene data show CDR1 as MDHEN and CDR2 as SYDVKM. The CDR3 contains 13 residues. Trimming pared 2 bases from V and 4 bases from J, leaving 9 bases between. CDR3 DNA (partial): TGTGCCAGCAGTTTAGGGCAGACGTACGAG. Protein product: CASSLGQTYE. The whole CDR3 is CASSLGQTYEQYF.